These T cell receptor beta chains were read from a single sample in a study of T-cell memory formation after mild COVID-19. TCRdb redid the calling of the 5' RACE reads with MiXCR, one entry per CDR3 protein. The sample carries about 210,000 distinct CDR3 sequences, roughly 27% recorded once. The sequenced material came from PBMCs or a T cell subset sorted from them (not recorded which). These receptors came from an adult woman who had mild COVID-19 (a few samples of this study predate the infection). Cell type and time point are not known. The CDR3 runs from the conserved cysteine through the conserved F or W. A D gene is named only where the DNA matches it firmly. Not every row has a clone size; where given, it reads once, few, many or a size class.

d_gene: TRBD1
j_gene: TRBJ1-4
abundance: few
v_gene: TRBV6-5
CDR3nt: TGTGCCAGCAGCCCGGGACAGGGGGACGAAAAACTGTTTTTT
CDR3aa: CASSPGQGDEKLFF

d_gene: NA
j_gene: TRBJ1-4
abundance: once
v_gene: TRBV7-9
CDR3nt: TGTGCCAGCAGCTTAGTAGACAGTCATAATGAAAAACTGTTTTTT
CDR3aa: CASSLVDSHNEKLFF

d_gene: NA
j_gene: TRBJ1-4
abundance: NA
v_gene: TRBV15
CDR3nt: TGTGCCACCAGCAGAGAAGGACTACCAAATGAAAAACTGTTTTTT
CDR3aa: CATSREGLPNEKLFF

d_gene: NA
j_gene: TRBJ1-1
abundance: few
v_gene: TRBV20-1
CDR3nt: TGCAGTGCTAGAGATCGATTCTCCGCCGACACTGAAGCTTTCTTT
CDR3aa: CSARDRFSADTEAFF

d_gene: TRBD1
j_gene: TRBJ2-3
abundance: NA
v_gene: TRBV7-3
CDR3nt: TGTGCCAGCAGCTTAGGGACAGGGGGAATCACAGATACGCAGTATTTT
CDR3aa: CASSLGTGGITDTQYF

d_gene: TRBD1
j_gene: TRBJ2-7
abundance: few
v_gene: TRBV7-2
CDR3nt: TGTGCCAGCAGCTTAGCGAGTACAGGGGGTCGAGACGAGCAGTACTTC
CDR3aa: CASSLASTGGRDEQYF

d_gene: TRBD2
j_gene: TRBJ2-1
abundance: NA
v_gene: TRBV5-6
CDR3nt: TGTGCCAGCAGCCGGAGACTAGCGAGCTCCTACAATGAGCAGTTCTTC
CDR3aa: CASSRRLASSYNEQFF

d_gene: NA
j_gene: TRBJ1-1
abundance: NA
v_gene: TRBV9
CDR3nt: TGTGCCAGCAGCGGAGAGACAGGTACGAACACTGAAGCTTTCTTT
CDR3aa: CASSGETGTNTEAFF

d_gene: NA
j_gene: TRBJ1-1
abundance: few
v_gene: TRBV4-2
CDR3nt: TGTGCCAGCAGCCAAGATTTTCAGGGAGGTGAAGCTTTCTTT
CDR3aa: CASSQDFQGGEAFF

d_gene: TRBD2
j_gene: TRBJ2-1
abundance: few
v_gene: TRBV6-2/TRBV6-3
CDR3nt: TGTGCCACTACGACCCCTGGACTAGCGGCCGACAATGAGCAGTTCTTC
CDR3aa: CATTTPGLAADNEQFF

d_gene: NA
j_gene: TRBJ2-3
abundance: NA
v_gene: TRBV4-1
CDR3nt: TGCGCCAGCAGCCGACAGCTCACAGATACGCAGTATTTT
CDR3aa: CASSRQLTDTQYF

d_gene: TRBD1
j_gene: TRBJ2-6
abundance: few
v_gene: TRBV20-1
CDR3nt: TGCACCCCCAGGGGACAGGGTGGGTCCGGGGCCAACGTCCTGACTTTC
CDR3aa: CTPRGQGGSGANVLTF

d_gene: NA
j_gene: TRBJ1-4
abundance: NA
v_gene: TRBV3-1
CDR3nt: TGTGCCAGCAGCCCGACCGGGGGGCTTAGTGAAAAACTGTTTTTT
CDR3aa: CASSPTGGLSEKLFF

d_gene: TRBD2
j_gene: TRBJ2-5
abundance: few
v_gene: TRBV20-1
CDR3nt: TGCAGTGCTAGAGGAGCAGATAGCGGGGGGCAGTACCAAGAGACCCAGTACTTC
CDR3aa: CSARGADSGGQYQETQYF

d_gene: TRBD2
j_gene: TRBJ2-2
abundance: many
v_gene: TRBV25-1
CDR3nt: TGTGCCAGCGGGGGACTAGCGGGAGGAAACGGGGAGCTGTTTTTT
CDR3aa: CASGGLAGGNGELFF

d_gene: TRBD1
j_gene: TRBJ1-6
abundance: NA
v_gene: TRBV20-1
CDR3nt: TGCAGTGCAGCGGACAGGGCGGATAATTCACCCCTCCACTTT
CDR3aa: CSAADRADNSPLHF

d_gene: NA
j_gene: TRBJ1-2
abundance: once
v_gene: TRBV29-1
CDR3nt: TGCAGCGTTGAAGGTAGCAGGGCCCTAAGGACCTATGGCTACACCTTC
CDR3aa: CSVEGSRALRTYGYTF

d_gene: TRBD2
j_gene: TRBJ2-1
abundance: NA
v_gene: TRBV7-3
CDR3nt: TGTGCCAGCAGCTTAGGCGGGGGTGAGCAGTTCTTC
CDR3aa: CASSLGGGEQFF

d_gene: TRBD2
j_gene: TRBJ2-1
abundance: NA
v_gene: TRBV6-5
CDR3nt: TGTGCCAGCAGTCTACTAGCGGGAAGCAATGAGCAGTTCTTC
CDR3aa: CASSLLAGSNEQFF

d_gene: NA
j_gene: TRBJ2-6
abundance: NA
v_gene: TRBV12-3/TRBV12-4
CDR3nt: TGTGCCAGCAGTCCCCCGGGGGCTGGGGCCAACGTCCTGACTTTC
CDR3aa: CASSPPGAGANVLTF

d_gene: NA
j_gene: TRBJ2-7
abundance: NA
v_gene: TRBV27
CDR3nt: TGTGCCAGCAGTCCCACCGTCGACAGGGAGCAGTACTTC
CDR3aa: CASSPTVDREQYF